The rows below give T cell receptor beta chains drawn from one sample of a study of blood T cell repertoires in COVID-19. Measured with immunoSEQ multiplex PCR; TCRdb has only the in-frame clones, and not every one. The sample has roughly 67,000 clones, over 75% seen once; the top ten hold about 1.2%. Specimen: peripheral blood. The receptors come from a woman in her sixties or seventies with acute or convalescent COVID-19. The CDR3 runs from the conserved cysteine through the conserved F or W. A D gene is named only where the DNA matches it firmly. A row's size may be missing; if present it is once, few, many or a size class.

len	d_gene	j_gene	abundance	v_gene	CDR3nt	CDR3aa
13	NA	TRBJ1-1	NA	TRBV5-1	TGCGCCAGCAGCAACAGCGGGGACACTGAAGCTTTCTTT	CASSNSGDTEAFF
13	NA	TRBJ1-2	NA	TRBV5-1	TGCGCCAGCAGCTTGGACCGGGTGGCTGGCTACACCTTC	CASSLDRVAGYTF
17	NA	TRBJ1-1	NA	TRBV7-9	TGTGCCAGCAGCTGGCGAGGGGAGGGGCTGATGAACACTGAAGCTTTCTTT	CASSWRGEGLMNTEAFF
16	TRBD2	TRBJ2-1	NA	TRBV5-4	TGTGCCAGCAGCCCCACTAGCGGAAGCTCCTACAATGAGCAGTTCTTC	CASSPTSGSSYNEQFF
14	NA	TRBJ1-2	NA	TRBV19	TGTGCCAGTAGTATAACTACAGGGCTCTATGGCTACACCTTC	CASSITTGLYGYTF
15	TRBD1	TRBJ1-3	NA	TRBV6-5	TGTGCCAGCAGTTACGGACAGGGGAACGGAAACACCATATATTTT	CASSYGQGNGNTIYF
13	NA	TRBJ2-3	NA	TRBV19	TGTGCCAGTACGCAGGGTATCGCAGATACGCAGTATTTT	CASTQGIADTQYF
12	TRBD1	TRBJ2-5	NA	TRBV30	TGTGCCTTCGGGACAGTAATGGAGACCCAGTACTTC	CAFGTVMETQYF
15	TRBD1	TRBJ1-1	few	TRBV2	TGTGCCAGCAGTGAAGGGGACAGGATGAACACTGAAGCTTTCTTT	CASSEGDRMNTEAFF
14	NA	TRBJ1-2	NA	TRBV11-1	TGTGCCAGCAGCTTAGGCAGCGGGGGATATGGCTACACCTTC	CASSLGSGGYGYTF
14	NA	TRBJ1-2	NA	TRBV19	TGTGCCAGTAGTATTGGAGGTTTTCTTGATGGCTACACCTTC	CASSIGGFLDGYTF
15	TRBD1	TRBJ1-3	once	TRBV6-6	TGTGCCAGCAGCTTATCCGGGACAGGGGGAAACACCATATATTTT	CASSLSGTGGNTIYF
14	TRBD1	TRBJ1-2	once	TRBV5-4	TGTGCCAGCAGCTTGGCCGGGACAGCCGTCGGCTACACCTTC	CASSLAGTAVGYTF
13	TRBD2	TRBJ2-3	NA	TRBV9	TGTGCCAGCAATTTCGGGGGGACAGATACGCAGTATTTT	CASNFGGTDTQYF
15	TRBD1	TRBJ1-2	NA	TRBV19	TGTGCCAGTAGTCCTTACTCGACAGGGAACTATGGCTACACCTTC	CASSPYSTGNYGYTF
13	NA	TRBJ1-4	NA	TRBV3-1/TRBV3-2	TGTGCCAGCAGCCAAGACGAATTAGAGCGTCTGTTTTTT	CASSQDELERLFF
15	TRBD1	TRBJ1-3	NA	TRBV6-5	TGTGCCAGCACGCCCCCCGGGGACAGGAGAAACACCATATATTTT	CASTPPGDRRNTIYF
16	NA	TRBJ1-1	NA	TRBV9	TGTGCCAGCAGCCCCCGTGAAACGGTGATGAACACTGAAGCTTTCTTT	CASSPRETVMNTEAFF
14	NA	TRBJ1-2	NA	TRBV6-5	TGTGCCAGCAGTCTAAAGTTCGACCGCGGTGGCTACACCTTC	CASSLKFDRGGYTF
12	TRBD1	TRBJ1-2	NA	TRBV29-1	TGCAGCGTCCCGGGACAGTTCTATGGCTACACCTTC	CSVPGQFYGYTF
14	NA	TRBJ2-5	NA	TRBV7-9	TGTGCCAGCAGCTTCCGGGACAACCAAGAGACCCAGTACTTC	CASSFRDNQETQYF
13	TRBD1	TRBJ1-5	NA	TRBV6-5	TGTGCCAGTCTACAGGGACAGGATCAGCCCCAGCATTTT	CASLQGQDQPQHF
17	TRBD2	TRBJ2-3	NA	TRBV5-1	TGCGCCAGCAGCAGGGCCCGCACTAGCGGTAGCACAGATACGCAGTATTTT	CASSRARTSGSTDTQYF
16	TRBD1	TRBJ2-1	NA	TRBV19	TGTGCCAGTAGTATGGCACAGGGGGGCTCCTACAATGAGCAGTTCTTC	CASSMAQGGSYNEQFF
16	NA	TRBJ2-2	NA	TRBV9	TGTGCCAGCACCCCTAGAGGGTCCGCGAACACCGGGGAGCTGTTTTTT	CASTPRGSANTGELFF
12	NA	TRBJ2-5	once	TRBV28	TGTGCCAGCAGTCCAGGGCAAGAGACCCAGTACTTC	CASSPGQETQYF
15	TRBD1	TRBJ1-2	NA	TRBV6-2/TRBV6-3	TGTGCCAGCAGTTACCCGGGACAGGGGATTCGGGGCTACACCTTC	CASSYPGQGIRGYTF
14	TRBD1	TRBJ2-2	once	TRBV7-9	TGTGCCAGCAGCCGCACAGGGGCGGCCGGGGAGCTGTTTTTT	CASSRTGAAGELFF
14	NA	TRBJ1-5	NA	TRBV6-1	TGTGCCAGCAGTGAAGCGCCGGCGGCACAGCCCCAGCATTTT	CASSEAPAAQPQHF
16	NA	TRBJ1-4	NA	TRBV5-1	TGCGCCAGCAGCTTCCAACCGGGACATCGGGATGAAAAACTGTTTTTT	CASSFQPGHRDEKLFF
13	NA	TRBJ1-1	NA	TRBV6-6	TGTGCCAGCAGTTCCCAGGGTGACACTGAAGCTTTCTTT	CASSSQGDTEAFF
12	NA	TRBJ1-1	NA	TRBV10-3	TGTGCCATCAGTGTCGGGAACACTGAAGCTTTCTTT	CAISVGNTEAFF
14	NA	TRBJ1-1	NA	TRBV5-4	TGTGCCAGCAGCGATCTTCGGTCGAACACTGAAGCTTTCTTT	CASSDLRSNTEAFF
11	NA	TRBJ2-3	NA	TRBV19	TGTGCCAGTACCGGTAAAGATACGCAGTATTTT	CASTGKDTQYF
11	NA	TRBJ1-1	NA	TRBV10-2	TGCGCCAGCACCTTAACAGGTGAAGCTTTCTTT	CASTLTGEAFF
13	NA	TRBJ1-2	NA	TRBV12-3/TRBV12-4	TGTGCCAGCAGTTTATTGGGAGACTATGGCTACACCTTC	CASSLLGDYGYTF